The 18 T cell receptor beta chains below come from one sample, sequenced in a study of OX40 agonist ivuxolimab in advanced cancers. Clones were read by immunoSEQ multiplex PCR, and TCRdb kept only the in-frame ones, dropping some. The table lists 14,000 or so clones, about four fifths of them singletons, with 12% to 15% in the top ten. This material consisted of CD4+ or CD8+ T cells sorted from blood, taken in a trial of the OX40 agonist ivuxolimab. These receptors originate from an adult with an advanced solid tumor such as melanoma, head and neck, liver or kidney cancer.

This chain uses TRBV4-1 with TRBJ2-4, with D unresolved. Germline V gene lookup returns CDR1 MGHRA and CDR2 YSYEKL. Trimming left V 4 bases short and J 6 bases short, with 16 bases between. The CDR3 totals 15 residues. CDR3 loop: CASSLSWPAANIQYF. The CDR3 nucleotides are TGCGCCAGCAGCCTCAGTTGGCCTGCTGCAAACATTCAGTACTTC.

This clone was observed a handful of times. The chain employs TRBV6-4 and TRBJ2-2; TRBD1 aligns across 9 bases. CDR1 is MRHNA, CDR2 SNTAGT, per germline. The CDR3 is 15 amino acids. V was clipped by 5 bases and J by 5 bases; unmatched bases: 6. The CDR3 loop is CASSRTGVETGELFF. CDR3 nucleotides: TGTGCCAGCAGTCGGACAGGGGTAGAAACCGGGGAGCTGTTTTTT.

The chain employs TRBV5-8 and TRBJ2-1; 14 positions agree with TRBD2. Germline lookup yields CDR1 SGHTS and CDR2 YDEGEE. The CDR3 is 15 residues long. With 3 bases clipped from V and 8 bases from J, the junction kept 4 bases outside the gene matches. The CDR3, as DNA: TGTGCCAGCAGCTCCGGGACTAGCGGGAGCGATGAGCAGTTCTTC. Protein sequence: CASSSGTSGSDEQFF. Full variable domain (remainder filled in from reference TRBV5-8 and TRBJ2-1): EAGVTQSPTHLIKTRGQQATLRCSPISGHTSVYWYQQALGLGLQFLLWYDEGEERNRGNFPPRFSGRQFPNYSSELNVNALELEDSALYLCASSSGTSGSDEQFFGPGTRLTVL.

The chain is built from TRBV6-6 and TRBJ2-5; weak D call: TRBD1 (5 bases). Trimming cost V 2 bases and J 4 bases, with 11 bases left between them. CDR3 length: 14 residues. Per germline, CDR1 MNHNY and CDR2 SVGAGI (reference sequence). The CDR3 DNA sequence: TGTGCCAGCAGTTACGTGGGGCCGGGAGAGACCCAGTACTTC. Amino acid sequence: CASSYVGPGETQYF.

This chain links TRBV6-6 with TRBJ2-3; D not certain. The CDR3 is 12 residues long. Per germline, CDR1 MNHNY and CDR2 SVGAGI (reference sequence). V was shortened by 4 bases and J by 2 bases, with 4 bases between the two germline ends. CDR3 DNA: TGTGCCAGCAGTTCAACCACAGATACGCAGTATTTT. Its translation is CASSSTTDTQYF.

The chain employs TRBV7-9 and TRBJ2-7; a possible D gene is TRBD2 (6 bases). CDR1 and CDR2 (germline): SEHNR, FQNEAQ (reference sequence). Trimming shortened V by 6 bases and J by 2 bases, and 17 bases separated the two germline ends. This CDR3 has 15 amino acids. The CDR3 bases are TGTGCCAGCAGGGAATGGGAGGCAACTACCTACGAGCAGTACTTC. Its protein is CASREWEATTYEQYF.

This clone was seen more than once but under ten times. This chain links TRBV6-1 with TRBJ2-7; 12 positions match TRBD2. The V gene's germline CDR1 is MNHNS and CDR2 SASEGT. CDR3 length: 14 residues. Trimming at V came to 6 bases and at J to 5 bases, leaving 5 bases not matched to a gene. The CDR3 coding sequence is TGTGCCAGCAGCTCTAGCGGGGGGGCCGACGAGCAGTACTTC. This encodes CASSSSGGADEQYF.

This chain uses TRBV5-1 with TRBJ2-1; no definite D call. V was pared by 0 bases and J by 2 bases, with 18 bases between. The CDR3 runs to 18 residues. Germline V CDR1 and CDR2: SGHRS, YFSETQ. Here the CDR3 DNA reads TGCGCCAGCAGCTTGGCATCGGGTTCCGGAACACCCTACAATGAGCAGTTCTTC. It translates to CASSLASGSGTPYNEQFF.

The V and J genes are TRBV27 and TRBJ2-5; the D gene is possibly TRBD1 (6 bases). Germline V gives CDR1 MNHEY, CDR2 SMNVEV (reference sequence). The CDR3 totals 16 residues. V gave up 2 bases and J gave up 4 bases, with 17 bases separating them. The CDR3 here is CASSLHPQGRSETQYF. CDR3 sequence (DNA): TGTGCCAGCAGTTTACATCCACAGGGTCGGTCAGAGACCCAGTACTTC.

This chain uses TRBV9 with TRBJ2-3; TRBD2 agrees at 8 bases. This CDR3 region has 20 residues. Losses at the gene ends were 0 bases for V and 0 bases for J; bases not matched to a gene: 15. Germline CDR1 SGDLS, CDR2 YYNGEE. The CDR3 region has the DNA TGTGCCAGCAGCGTAGTGGGTAGCGGGGTCGGGAACCCTAGCACAGATACGCAGTATTTT. It specifies CASSVVGSGVGNPSTDTQYF.

The rearrangement uses TRBV2 and TRBJ2-3, with D tentatively TRBD2 (5 bases). Trimming pared 11 bases from V and 2 bases from J, leaving 17 bases between. This CDR3 spans 14 amino acids. Germline CDR1 is SNHLY and CDR2 is FYNNEI. CDR3 sequence: CAGRLADSTDTQYF. CDR3 in DNA: TGTGCCGGACGGCTGGCGGACTCCACAGATACGCAGTATTTT.

This rearrangement joins TRBV9 to TRBJ1-2, with D perhaps matching TRBD1 (5 bases). CDR3 size: 14 residues. V lost 3 bases and J 6 bases, leaving 15 bases between the germline ends. Germline V lookup: CDR1 SGDLS, CDR2 YYNGEE. DNA for the CDR3: TGTGCCAGCAGCGGCGTAGCTTCAGGGAATGGCTACACCTTC. Amino acid sequence: CASSGVASGNGYTF.

The chain combines TRBV5-1 with TRBJ2-7; D uncertain. Germline V gene data show CDR1 as SGHRS and CDR2 as YFSETQ. The CDR3 length is 11 residues. V lost 2 bases to trimming and J lost 2 bases, with 2 bases between them. The CDR3: CASSLAYEQYF. CDR3 nucleotide sequence: TGCGCCAGCAGCTTAGCCTACGAGCAGTACTTC.

This rearrangement joins TRBV9 to TRBJ1-3; D not certain. This CDR3 is built from 16 residues. The germline CDR1 and CDR2 sequences are SGDLS and YYNGEE. The V gene lost 0 bases and the J gene lost 0 bases, with 10 bases spanning the gap. DNA for the CDR3: TGTGCCAGCAGCGTAGTTGAGGTCGTCTCTGGAAACACCATATATTTT. As protein: CASSVVEVVSGNTIYF.

This clone was found a few times. In nucleotides, the CDR3 is TGCAGTGGCTGGTGGGGAGAGACCCAGTACTTC. This sequence encodes CSGWWGETQYF. The rearrangement joins TRBV20-1 to TRBJ2-5; no clear D gene. The germline V and J ends were trimmed by 7 bases and 4 bases, with 10 bases remaining between them. Germline-derived CDR1 and CDR2 are DFQATT and SNEGSKA (reference sequence). The CDR3 has 11 amino acids.

This clone was picked up one time. This chain connects TRBV7-6 to TRBJ2-7, with 8 bases that match TRBD1. Germline assignment: CDR1 SGHVS and CDR2 FNYEAQ. Trimming removed 0 bases from V and 6 bases from J; junction bases left unmatched: 1. CDR3 size: 13 residues. This CDR3 reads CASSLATGAEQYF. The CDR3 nucleotides are TGTGCCAGCAGCTTAGCGACAGGGGCCGAGCAGTACTTC.

The chain has TRBV29-1 and TRBJ2-7; D possibly uses TRBD1 or TRBD2 (5 bases each). Germline V lookup: CDR1 SQVTM, CDR2 ANQGSEA. The CDR3 extends over 11 amino acids. The ends were cut back, 6 bases at V and 3 bases at J, with 9 bases in the middle. CDR3 in DNA: TGCAGCGTCCGGGACGGCTACGAGCAGTACTTC. As protein: CSVRDGYEQYF.

This clone was seen just once. The chain couples TRBV7-2 to TRBJ2-3; D not resolved. The CDR3 extends over 13 amino acids. CDR1 and CDR2 (germline): SGHTA, FQGNSA. Trimming stripped 3 bases from V and 3 bases from J, with 7 bases between. The CDR3 DNA is TGTGCCAGCAGCTTTAGAGGTACAGATACGCAGTATTTT. Encoded protein: CASSFRGTDTQYF.